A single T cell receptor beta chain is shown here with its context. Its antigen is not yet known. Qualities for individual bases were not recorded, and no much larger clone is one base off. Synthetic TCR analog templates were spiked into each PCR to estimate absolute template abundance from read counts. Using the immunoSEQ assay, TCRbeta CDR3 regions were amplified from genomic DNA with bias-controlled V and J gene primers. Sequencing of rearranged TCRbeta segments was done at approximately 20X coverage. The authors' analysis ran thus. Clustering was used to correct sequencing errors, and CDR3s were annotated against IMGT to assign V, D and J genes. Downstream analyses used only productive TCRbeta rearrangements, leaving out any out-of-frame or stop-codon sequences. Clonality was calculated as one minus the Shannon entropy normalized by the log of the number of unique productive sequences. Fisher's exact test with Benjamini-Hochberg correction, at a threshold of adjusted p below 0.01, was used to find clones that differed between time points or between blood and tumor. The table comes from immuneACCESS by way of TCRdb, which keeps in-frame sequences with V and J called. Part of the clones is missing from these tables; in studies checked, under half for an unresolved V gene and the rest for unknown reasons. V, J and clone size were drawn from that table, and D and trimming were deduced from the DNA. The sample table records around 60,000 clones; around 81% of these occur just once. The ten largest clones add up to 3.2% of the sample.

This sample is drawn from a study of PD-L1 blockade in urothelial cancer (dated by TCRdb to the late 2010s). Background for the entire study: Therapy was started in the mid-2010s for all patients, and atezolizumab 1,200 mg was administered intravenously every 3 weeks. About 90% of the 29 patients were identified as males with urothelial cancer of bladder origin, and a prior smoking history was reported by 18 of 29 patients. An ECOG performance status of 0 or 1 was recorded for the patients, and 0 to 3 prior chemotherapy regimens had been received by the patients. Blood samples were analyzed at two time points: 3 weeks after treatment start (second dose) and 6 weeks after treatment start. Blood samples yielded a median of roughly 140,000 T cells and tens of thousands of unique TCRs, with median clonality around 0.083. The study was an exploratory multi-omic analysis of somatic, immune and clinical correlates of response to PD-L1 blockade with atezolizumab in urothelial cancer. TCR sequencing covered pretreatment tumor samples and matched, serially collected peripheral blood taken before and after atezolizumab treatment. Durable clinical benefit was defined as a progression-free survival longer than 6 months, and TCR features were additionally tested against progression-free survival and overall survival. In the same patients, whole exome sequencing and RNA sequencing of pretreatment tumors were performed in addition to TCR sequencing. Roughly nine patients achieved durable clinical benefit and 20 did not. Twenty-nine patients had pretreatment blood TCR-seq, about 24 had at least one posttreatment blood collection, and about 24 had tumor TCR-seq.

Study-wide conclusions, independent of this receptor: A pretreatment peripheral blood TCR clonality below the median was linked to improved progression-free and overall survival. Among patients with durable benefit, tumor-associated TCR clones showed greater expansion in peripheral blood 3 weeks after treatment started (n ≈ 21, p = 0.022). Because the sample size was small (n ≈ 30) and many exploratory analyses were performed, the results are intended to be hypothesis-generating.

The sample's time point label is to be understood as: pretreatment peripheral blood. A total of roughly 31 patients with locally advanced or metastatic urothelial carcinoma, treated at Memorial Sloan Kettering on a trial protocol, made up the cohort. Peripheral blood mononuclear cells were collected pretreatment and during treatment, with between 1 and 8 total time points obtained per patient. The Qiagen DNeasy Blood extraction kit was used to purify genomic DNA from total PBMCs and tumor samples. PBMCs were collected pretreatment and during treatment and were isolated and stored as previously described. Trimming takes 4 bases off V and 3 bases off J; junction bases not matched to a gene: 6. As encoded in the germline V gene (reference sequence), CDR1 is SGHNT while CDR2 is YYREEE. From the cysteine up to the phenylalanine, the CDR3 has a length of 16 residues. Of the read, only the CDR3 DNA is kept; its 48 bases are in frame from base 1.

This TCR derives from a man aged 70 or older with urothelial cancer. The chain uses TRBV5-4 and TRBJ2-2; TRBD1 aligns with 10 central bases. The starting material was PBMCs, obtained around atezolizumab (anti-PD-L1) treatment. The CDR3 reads CASSPDRGRHTGELFF. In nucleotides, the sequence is TGTGCCAGCAGCCCTGACAGGGGGCGACACACCGGGGAGCTGTTTTTT.